The next 10 T cell receptor beta chains were all read from a single sample in a study of Graves' ophthalmopathy and Graves' hyperthyroidism. Transcripts of RNA were the source for amplifying TCR beta CDR3 regions. Second-round multiplex PCR followed a first-round RT-PCR using HTBI primers. MiXCR, applied by TCRdb to the multiplex PCR reads, yields one record per CDR3 protein. The sample holds more than 300,000 distinct CDR3 sequences, 15% seen once. Sample: peripheral blood. These receptors were obtained from a woman aged 18-35 years with stable Graves' hyperthyroidism.

With respect to this clonotype: This may stem from a read error, because a much larger clone lies one nucleotide away. The V gene is TRBV7-9, the J gene TRBJ2-7, with unresolved D. CDR3 size: 13 residues. The V and J ends lost 1 base and 3 bases respectively, with 7 bases between them. CDR1 is SEHNR, CDR2 FQNEAQ, per germline (reference sequence). The CDR3 region has the DNA TGTGCCAGCAGCTTAGTAGGGAACTACGAGCAGTACTTC. Protein sequence: CASSLVGNYEQYF.

This clonotype was seen a handful of times. The J gene is TRBJ2-5, the V gene TRBV5-1; 7 positions agree with TRBD1. This CDR3 contains 12 residues. V was clipped by 0 bases and J by 7 bases; unmatched bases: 0. Germline loops: CDR1 SGHRS, CDR2 YFSETQ. The DNA of the CDR3 is TGCGCCAGCAGCTTGGGACAGGGGACCCAGTACTTC. Translated: CASSLGQGTQYF.

This clonotype has only a few counts. One base away lies a much larger clone, so this may be a sequencing read error. The rearrangement links TRBV24-1 to TRBJ1-1; 7 bases match TRBD1. V trimming: 4 bases; J trimming: 7 bases; junction bases outside the gene matches: 11. This CDR3 region has 15 residues. The germline V gene encodes CDR1 KGHDR and CDR2 SFDVKD. In DNA form, the CDR3 reads TGTGCCACCAGTGACCCTCGGACAGGATCGAATGAAGCTTTCTTT. It translates to CATSDPRTGSNEAFF.

The sample holds many counts of this clonotype. The chain couples TRBV28 to TRBJ1-1; D is uncertain. The V and J ends lost 6 bases and 1 base respectively, with 3 bases between them. The CDR3 loop spans 11 amino acids. Per germline, CDR1 MDHEN and CDR2 SYDVKM. The DNA for the CDR3 is TGTGCCAGCAGGTGGAACACTGAAGCTTTCTTT. This codes for CASRWNTEAFF.

This sequence joins TRBV18 and TRBJ2-5; D is possibly TRBD2 (5 bases). Germline CDR1 and CDR2: KGHSH and LQKENI. The CDR3 has 15 residues. V lost 3 bases and J 7 bases, leaving 18 bases between the germline ends. The CDR3 coding sequence is TGTGCCAGCTCACCGGAAAGGGCTAGCTTTGGGACCCAGTACTTC. Amino acids: CASSPERASFGTQYF.

This clonotype was seen ten or more times. The genes are TRBV20-1 and TRBJ2-5, with TRBD2 identical over 13 bases. Germline lookup yields CDR1 DFQATT and CDR2 SNEGSKA (reference sequence). With V trimmed by 2 bases and J by 5 bases, 11 bases remained unmatched. The CDR3 extends over 17 amino acids. This chain's CDR3 is CSARSLGTSGERETQYF. The CDR3 DNA follows: TGCAGTGCTAGATCATTGGGGACTAGCGGGGAGAGGGAGACCCAGTACTTC.

In this sample, this clonotype turned up a few times. The chain joins TRBV7-2 to TRBJ2-5, with 9 bases aligning to TRBD1. The CDR3 totals 14 residues. Germline assignment: CDR1 SGHTA and CDR2 FQGNSA. V shed 6 bases, J shed 5 bases, and the junction held 7 bases outside the gene matches. Here the CDR3 DNA reads TGTGCCAGCAGTTCCACAGGGGGCCACGAGACCCAGTACTTC. Protein product: CASSSTGGHETQYF.

This chain joins TRBV6-1 and TRBJ2-1, with 15 nucleotides matching TRBD2. The CDR3 is 16 amino acids. Losses at the gene ends were 8 bases for V and 5 bases for J; bases not matched to a gene: 7. Germline V gene lookup returns CDR1 MNHNS and CDR2 SASEGT. Written as DNA, the CDR3 is TGTGCCAGCTGCGGACTAGCGGGGGGGCTGAACAATGAGCAGTTCTTC. It translates to CASCGLAGGLNNEQFF.

This clonotype was counted many times. The V and J genes are TRBV12-3 or TRBV12-4 and TRBJ2-7; D not certain. V lost 8 bases, J lost 1 base, and 9 bases lay in between. This CDR3 comprises 12 residues. The CDR3, as DNA: TGTGCCAGCCAAGAAGGTTCCTACGAGCAGTACTTC. Translated, it gives CASQEGSYEQYF.

This clonotype has a count of ten or more. The V gene is TRBV6-1, the J gene TRBJ2-2, with 7 bases aligning to TRBD2. The V and J ends lost 7 bases and 1 base, in that order; junction bases with no gene match: 0. This CDR3 is built from 13 residues. Germline assignment: CDR1 MNHNS and CDR2 SASEGT. CDR3 sequence: CASTGGNTGELFF. CDR3 bases: TGTGCCAGCACGGGGGGGAACACCGGGGAGCTGTTTTTT.